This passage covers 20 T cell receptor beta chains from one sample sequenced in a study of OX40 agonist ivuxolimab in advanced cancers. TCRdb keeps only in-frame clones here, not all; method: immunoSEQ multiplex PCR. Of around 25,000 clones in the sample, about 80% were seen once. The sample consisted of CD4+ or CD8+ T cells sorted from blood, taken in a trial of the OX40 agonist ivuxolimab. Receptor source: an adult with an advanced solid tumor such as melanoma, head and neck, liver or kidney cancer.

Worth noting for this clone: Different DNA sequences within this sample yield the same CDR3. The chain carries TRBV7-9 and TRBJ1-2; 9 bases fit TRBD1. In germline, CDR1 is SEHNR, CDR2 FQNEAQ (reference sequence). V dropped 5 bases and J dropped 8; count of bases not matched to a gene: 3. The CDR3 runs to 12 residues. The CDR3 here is CASSPGQGGYTF. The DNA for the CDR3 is TGTGCCAGCAGCCCGGGACAGGGCGGCTACACCTTC. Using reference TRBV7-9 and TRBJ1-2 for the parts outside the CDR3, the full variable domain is DTGVSQNPRHKITKRGQNVTFRCDPISEHNRLYWYRQTLGQGPEFLTYFQNEAQLEKSRLLSDRFSAERPKGSFSTLEIQRTEQGDSAMYLCASSPGQGGYTFGSGTRLTVV.

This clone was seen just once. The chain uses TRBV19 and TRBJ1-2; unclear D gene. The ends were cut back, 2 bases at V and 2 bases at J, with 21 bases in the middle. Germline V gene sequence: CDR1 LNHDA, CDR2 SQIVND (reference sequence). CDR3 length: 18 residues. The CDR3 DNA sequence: TGTGCCAGTAGTATACCCCTGGTGGAGGGCGGACTCAACTATGGCTACACCTTC. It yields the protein CASSIPLVEGGLNYGYTF.

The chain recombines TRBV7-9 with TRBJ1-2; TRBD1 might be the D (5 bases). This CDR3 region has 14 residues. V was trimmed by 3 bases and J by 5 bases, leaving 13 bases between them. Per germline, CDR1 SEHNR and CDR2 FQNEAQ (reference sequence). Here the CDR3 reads CASSFSAGRYGYTF. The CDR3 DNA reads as TGTGCCAGCAGCTTTTCCGCAGGGCGGTATGGCTACACCTTC.

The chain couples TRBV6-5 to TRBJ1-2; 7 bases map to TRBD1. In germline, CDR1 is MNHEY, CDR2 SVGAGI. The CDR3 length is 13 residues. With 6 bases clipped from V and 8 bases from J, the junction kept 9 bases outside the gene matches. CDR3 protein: CASSPDRADGYTF. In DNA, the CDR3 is TGTGCCAGCAGCCCCGACAGGGCTGACGGCTACACCTTC.

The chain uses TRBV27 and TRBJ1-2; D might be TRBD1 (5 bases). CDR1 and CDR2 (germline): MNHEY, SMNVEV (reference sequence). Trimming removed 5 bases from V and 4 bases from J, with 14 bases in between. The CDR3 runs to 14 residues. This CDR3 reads CASSPGGHIYGYTF. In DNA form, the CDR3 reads TGTGCCAGCAGTCCAGGAGGACACATCTATGGCTACACCTTC.

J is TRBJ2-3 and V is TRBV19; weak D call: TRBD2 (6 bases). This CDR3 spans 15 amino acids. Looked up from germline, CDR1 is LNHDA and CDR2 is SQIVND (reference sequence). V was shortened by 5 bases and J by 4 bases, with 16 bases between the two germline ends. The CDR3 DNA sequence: TGTGCCAGTAGTTGGGGGGAGCCAGGTCCAGATACGCAGTATTTT. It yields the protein CASSWGEPGPDTQYF.

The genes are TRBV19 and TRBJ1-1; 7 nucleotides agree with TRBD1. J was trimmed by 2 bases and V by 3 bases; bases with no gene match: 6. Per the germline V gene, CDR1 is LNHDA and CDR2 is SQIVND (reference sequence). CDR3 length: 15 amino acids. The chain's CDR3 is CASSITTGYNTEAFF. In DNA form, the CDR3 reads TGTGCCAGTAGTATTACGACAGGGTATAACACTGAAGCTTTCTTT.

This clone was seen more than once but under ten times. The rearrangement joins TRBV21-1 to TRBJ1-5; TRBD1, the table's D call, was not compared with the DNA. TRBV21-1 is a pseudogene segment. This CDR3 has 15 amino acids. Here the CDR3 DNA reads TGTGCCAGCAGCAAAGCGCGGACAGGGTATCAGCCCCAGCATTTT. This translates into CASSKARTGYQPQHF.

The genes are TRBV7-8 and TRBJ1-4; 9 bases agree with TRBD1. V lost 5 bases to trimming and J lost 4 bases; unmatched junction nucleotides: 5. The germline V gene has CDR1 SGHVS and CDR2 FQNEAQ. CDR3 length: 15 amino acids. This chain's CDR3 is CASSDPTGGNEKLFF. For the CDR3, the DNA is TGTGCCAGCAGCGACCCGACAGGGGGTAATGAAAAACTGTTTTTT.

The CDR3: CASSLVGALSTDTQYF. CDR3 DNA sequence: TGCGCCAGCAGCTTGGTGGGAGCCCTTAGCACAGATACGCAGTATTTT. The chain employs TRBV5-1 and TRBJ2-3; TRBD2 might be the D (5 bases). Germline CDR1 and CDR2: SGHRS and YFSETQ. V lost 0 bases and J lost 0, with 11 bases in between. This CDR3 is 16 amino acids long.

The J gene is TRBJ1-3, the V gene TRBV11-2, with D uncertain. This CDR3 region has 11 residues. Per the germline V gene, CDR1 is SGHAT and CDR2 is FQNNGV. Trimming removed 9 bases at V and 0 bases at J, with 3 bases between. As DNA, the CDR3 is TGTGCCAGTGGCTCTGGAAACACCATATATTTT. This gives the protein CASGSGNTIYF.

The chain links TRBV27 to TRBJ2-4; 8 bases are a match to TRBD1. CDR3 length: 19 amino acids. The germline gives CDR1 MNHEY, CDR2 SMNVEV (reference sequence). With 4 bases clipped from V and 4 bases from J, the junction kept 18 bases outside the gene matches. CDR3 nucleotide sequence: TGTGCCAGCAGTTCCCGGACGACCGGGACAGGCCTACTGAAAAACATTCAGTACTTC. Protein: CASSSRTTGTGLLKNIQYF.

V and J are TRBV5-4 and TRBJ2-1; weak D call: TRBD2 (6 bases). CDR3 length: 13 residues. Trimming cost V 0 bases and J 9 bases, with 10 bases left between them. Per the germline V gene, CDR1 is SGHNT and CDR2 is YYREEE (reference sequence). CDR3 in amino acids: CASSLEPGSEQFF. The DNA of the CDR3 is TGTGCCAGCAGCTTGGAACCCGGGAGTGAGCAGTTCTTC. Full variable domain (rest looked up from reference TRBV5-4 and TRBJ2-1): ETGVTQSPTHLIKTRGQQVTLRCSSQSGHNTVSWYQQALGQGPQFIFQYYREEENGRGNFPPRFSGLQFPNYSSELNVNALELDDSALYLCASSLEPGSEQFFGPGTRLTVL.

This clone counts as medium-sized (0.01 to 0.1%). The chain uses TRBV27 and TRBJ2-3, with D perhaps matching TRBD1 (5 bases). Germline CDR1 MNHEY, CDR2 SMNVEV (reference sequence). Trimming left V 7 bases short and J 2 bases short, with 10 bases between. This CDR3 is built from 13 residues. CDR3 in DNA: TGTGCCAGCATTGGGGCGAACACAGATACGCAGTATTTT. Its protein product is CASIGANTDTQYF.

The CDR3 loop is CASSSSPSTGIYEQYF. Here the CDR3 DNA reads TGCGCCAGCAGCTCGTCTCCCTCGACAGGGATATACGAGCAGTACTTC. The rearrangement uses TRBV5-1 and TRBJ2-7, with 7 bases matching TRBD1. Unmatched junction bases numbered 13, after V lost 3 bases and J lost 4 bases. Germline V lookup: CDR1 SGHRS, CDR2 YFSETQ. This CDR3 region has 16 residues.

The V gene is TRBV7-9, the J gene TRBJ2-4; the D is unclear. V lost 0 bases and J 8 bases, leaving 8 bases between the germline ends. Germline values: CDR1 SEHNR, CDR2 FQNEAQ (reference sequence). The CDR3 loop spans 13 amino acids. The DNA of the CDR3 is TGTGCCAGCAGCTTAGCGTTCTCCGACATTCAGTACTTC. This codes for CASSLAFSDIQYF.

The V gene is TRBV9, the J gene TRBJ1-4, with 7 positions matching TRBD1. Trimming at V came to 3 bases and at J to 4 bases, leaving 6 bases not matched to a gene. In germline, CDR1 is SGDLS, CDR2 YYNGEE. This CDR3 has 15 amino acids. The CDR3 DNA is TGTGCCAGCAGCGCAGGGGGGGACCTTAATGAAAAACTGTTTTTT. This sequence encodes CASSAGGDLNEKLFF.

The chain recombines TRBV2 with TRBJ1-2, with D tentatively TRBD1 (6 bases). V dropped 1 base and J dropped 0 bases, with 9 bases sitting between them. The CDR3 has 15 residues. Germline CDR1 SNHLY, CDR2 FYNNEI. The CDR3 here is CASSEEGHSNYGYTF. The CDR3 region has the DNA TGTGCCAGCAGTGAAGAGGGACACTCTAACTATGGCTACACCTTC.

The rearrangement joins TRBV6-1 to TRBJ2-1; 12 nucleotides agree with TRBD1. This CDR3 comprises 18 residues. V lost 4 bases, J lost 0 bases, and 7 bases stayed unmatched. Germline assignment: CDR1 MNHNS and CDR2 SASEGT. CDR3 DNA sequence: TGTGCCAGCAGTGTGGGACAGGGGGCCCCAAGCTCCTACAATGAGCAGTTCTTC. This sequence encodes CASSVGQGAPSSYNEQFF.

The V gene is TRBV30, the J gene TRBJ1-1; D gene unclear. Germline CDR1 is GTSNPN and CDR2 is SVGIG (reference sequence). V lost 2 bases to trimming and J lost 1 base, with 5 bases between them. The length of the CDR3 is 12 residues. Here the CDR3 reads CAWSYGNTEAFF. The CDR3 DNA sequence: TGTGCCTGGAGTTATGGGAACACTGAAGCTTTCTTT.